This T cell receptor beta chain was found in a study of response to subunit inactivated influenza vaccine (dated by TCRdb to the late 2010s). For context, the study as a whole: Deep quantitative profiling of the T cell receptor repertoire was used in the study to follow responses to a trivalent subunit inactivated influenza vaccine. The study at large found these results: It was suggested by the authors that each seasonal influenza vaccination may recruit only a limited number of new T cells.

The library was obtained by RT-PCR. The sequencer was an Illumina HiSeq 2500. Using fastp trimming at Q25 and MiXCR clonotype assembly, TCRdb reanalyzed the public sequencing data and kept in-frame beta chains. Every entry covers one CDR3 protein and lists the most common genes and DNA from its rows. This sample is represented by about 500,000 distinct CDR3 sequences; roughly 7.6% of them were singletons. The ten most abundant clones make up about an eighth of the sample. This clonotype was found a few times. Its binding antigen is unknown. Nothing much larger sits one base from this clone, and base qualities are not available. This clonotype originated in a man between 50 and 69 years old who received an inactivated influenza vaccine. Donor details come from another sample of the same person, matched by shared clones. The sample consisted of PBMCs from blood, taken about 23 months after vaccination.

The nucleotide sequence is TGTGCCAGTAGCGGGACTACCAAAGAGACCCAGTACTTC. Its protein is CASSGTTKETQYF. Recombination linked TRBV19 to TRBJ2-5, with 7 bases in between that match TRBD2. As encoded in the germline V gene (reference sequence), CDR1 is LNHDA while CDR2 is SQIVND. The CDR3, from cysteine to phenylalanine, totals 13 residues. The entry retains the CDR3 DNA only, 39 bases that are in frame from base 1. Here V drops 6 bases and J drops 3 bases, and the junction holds 4 bases not matched to any gene.